This T cell receptor (beta chain) originates from a study of blood T cells in healthy people across ages (dated by TCRdb to between 2014 and 2017). The study in broad terms: In model experiments, template switching captured roughly one uniquely barcoded TCR beta cDNA molecule for every two T cells. The study measured age-related changes in TCR beta repertoire diversity using deep sequencing normalized with unique cDNA molecular identifiers. The donors were split into four age groups: young (average roughly 15 years), middle-aged (about 40), aged (around 67) and long-lived (approximately 80). Donors of different ages were randomly distributed across sequencing lanes to avoid experimental bias. Two additional independent replicas of 1 million unique cDNA reads from the same blood draw were analyzed for two donors (one aged 18 to 29 and one aged 80 or older).

The germline V gene (reference sequence) supplies CDR1 SEHNR and CDR2 FQNEAQ. Including the terminal cysteine and phenylalanine, the CDR3 comprises 12 residues. Only CDR3 DNA is held: 36 bases, read in frame from base 1. Study-wide conclusions, independent of this receptor: Because profiling used bulk unsorted PBMCs, naive and antigen-experienced compartments could not be compared conclusively. Estimates of total diversity based on one million sequenced T cells were regarded as lower bounds and as underestimates. Compared with the aged group, the long-lived group had more naive CD4+ T cells, fewer expanded clones and increased TCR diversity, a pattern suggesting age selection. Observed TCR beta diversity per million T cells fell roughly linearly with age, and a significant reduction was already apparent by age around 40. There was a strong correlation between observed TCR beta diversity and the percentage of naive T cells measured by flow cytometry. Donor CMV infection status was unknown, potentially confounding age-related changes in expanded clonotypes.

For this clonotype: Its target antigen remains unknown. One end of the junction does not line up with germline, which may come from a read error.

The donors were roughly 38 Caucasian individuals from Russia, aged 6 to 90 years, who were systemically healthy. Each donor gave about 10 milliliters of peripheral blood, drawn into EDTA-treated Vacutainer tubes. Ficoll-Paque density-gradient centrifugation was used to isolate PBMCs, with at least 7 million per sample. Trizol reagent was used to extract total RNA from the PBMCs, yielding at least 5.5 micrograms per sample. The percentages of naive CD45RAhigh/CD27high T cells were determined by flow cytometry on a PBMC aliquot from every donor. To prepare the library, 5' RACE was applied. These reads were obtained on an Illumina HiSeq 2500. A second PCR of roughly 6 to 11 cycles was performed with a sample-barcoded 5' primer and a J-beta primer mix. A unique molecular identifier was introduced onto each TCR beta cDNA molecule by a template-switch 5' adaptor carrying 12 random nucleotides. Each sample yielded at least 2.5 million CDR3-containing paired-end reads. All of the RNA was converted into first-strand cDNA using the Mint cDNA synthesis kit, with a TRBC-specific oligonucleotide serving as the primer. All cDNA was treated with uracil-DNA glycosylase and then went through a first 18-cycle PCR with the universal primers M1SS and BC2_uni_R. The authors' pipeline ran thus. For normalization, 1 million high-quality reads, each with a distinct molecular identifier, were randomly selected from each sample. Instead of being binned into consensus sequences, reads that shared molecular identifiers were thrown out. CDR3 identification, clonotype clustering and error correction used MiTCR with a Q25 quality threshold and the strictest error-elimination algorithm. A nonparametric unseen species model with Euler transformation was used to estimate lower-bound total TCR beta diversity. TCRdb's own reprocessing of the public reads used fastp at Q25 and MiXCR and kept productive beta chains. Each entry merges the rows of one CDR3 protein and shows their most common DNA and genes. Here the V and J calls rest on TCRdb's processing, not on the authors' analysis. The sample contains some 290,000 distinct CDR3 sequences, around 30% of them found a single time. The ten largest make up approximately 29% of the sample.

The specimen was blood. The clonotype originates from a woman in her seventies in good health. Recombination linked TRBV7-9 to TRBJ2-5; the D gene is tentatively TRBD1 or TRBD2, each matching 6 bases. The CDR3 protein sequence reads: CSLRGVQETQYF. The DNA sequence reads TGCAGCCTAAGGGGGGTCCAAGAGACCCAGTACTTC.